This TCR beta chain appears in the sequencing data of a study of cytomegalovirus exposure and HLA in healthy donors. The study's findings and limits: Follow-up analysis seemed to connect common viral pathogens with several of the most significant clusters identified. Per published accounts, TCR beta sequences correctly predicted the HLA-A and HLA-B alleles of most subjects.

The PCR employed 60 Vbeta primers together with 13 Jbeta primers. Per the study methods: The count from a later analysis was 60 million to 85 million unique TCR beta chains, roughly 11 million of them shared. The table came from immunoSEQ multiplex PCR; TCRdb's copy has only in-frame clones and leaves some out. Clone size and V and J calls were adopted from that table, with D and trimming inferred from the DNA. The table has 150,000 to 200,000 clones, about two thirds seen once. In germline, CDR1 is MNHEY, CDR2 SMNVEV (reference sequence). V was pared by 7 bases and J by 0 bases, with 12 bases of the junction left unmatched. This CDR3 region has 17 residues. Worth noting for this clone: Its antigen is unidentified.

Sequencing was performed on PBMCs. This clonotype originated in a woman in her 30s in good health and CMV-seronegative. The chain has TRBV27 and TRBJ2-1; 7 nucleotides agree with TRBD2. CDR3 loop: CASTPWGGRSSYNEQFF. The CDR3 bases are TGTGCCAGCACCCCATGGGGGGGTCGGAGCTCCTACAATGAGCAGTTCTTC.